The clone carrying this T cell receptor beta chain was seen a few times. RNA extraction and reverse transcription yielded cDNA as sequencing template. The method was immunoSEQ multiplex PCR; TCRdb's version includes in-frame clones alone and lacks a portion of them. Here the sample spans 130,000 or so clones, approximately 49% being singletons. With 6 bases removed from V and 1 base from J, the gap between germline ends came to 6 bases. Germline lookup yields CDR1 SGHAT and CDR2 FQNNGV. This CDR3 comprises 12 residues. The sample comes from a study of CD8+ T cells in alopecia areata. The sequenced sample was CD8+ T cells sorted from blood, obtained at week 0. The chain carries TRBV11-2 and TRBJ1-1; D gene unclear. The sequence was collected from a human donor with alopecia areata. The CDR3 spells CASSGENTEAFF. CDR3 coding DNA: TGTGCCAGCAGTGGGGAGAACACTGAAGCTTTCTTT. Supplemented by reference TRBV11-2 and TRBJ1-1, the full variable domain reads EAGVAQSPRYKIIEKRQSVAFWCNPISGHATLYWYQQILGQGPKLLIQFQNNGVVDDSQLPKDRFSAERLKGVDSTLKIQPAKLEDSAVYLCASSGENTEAFFGQGTRLTVV.